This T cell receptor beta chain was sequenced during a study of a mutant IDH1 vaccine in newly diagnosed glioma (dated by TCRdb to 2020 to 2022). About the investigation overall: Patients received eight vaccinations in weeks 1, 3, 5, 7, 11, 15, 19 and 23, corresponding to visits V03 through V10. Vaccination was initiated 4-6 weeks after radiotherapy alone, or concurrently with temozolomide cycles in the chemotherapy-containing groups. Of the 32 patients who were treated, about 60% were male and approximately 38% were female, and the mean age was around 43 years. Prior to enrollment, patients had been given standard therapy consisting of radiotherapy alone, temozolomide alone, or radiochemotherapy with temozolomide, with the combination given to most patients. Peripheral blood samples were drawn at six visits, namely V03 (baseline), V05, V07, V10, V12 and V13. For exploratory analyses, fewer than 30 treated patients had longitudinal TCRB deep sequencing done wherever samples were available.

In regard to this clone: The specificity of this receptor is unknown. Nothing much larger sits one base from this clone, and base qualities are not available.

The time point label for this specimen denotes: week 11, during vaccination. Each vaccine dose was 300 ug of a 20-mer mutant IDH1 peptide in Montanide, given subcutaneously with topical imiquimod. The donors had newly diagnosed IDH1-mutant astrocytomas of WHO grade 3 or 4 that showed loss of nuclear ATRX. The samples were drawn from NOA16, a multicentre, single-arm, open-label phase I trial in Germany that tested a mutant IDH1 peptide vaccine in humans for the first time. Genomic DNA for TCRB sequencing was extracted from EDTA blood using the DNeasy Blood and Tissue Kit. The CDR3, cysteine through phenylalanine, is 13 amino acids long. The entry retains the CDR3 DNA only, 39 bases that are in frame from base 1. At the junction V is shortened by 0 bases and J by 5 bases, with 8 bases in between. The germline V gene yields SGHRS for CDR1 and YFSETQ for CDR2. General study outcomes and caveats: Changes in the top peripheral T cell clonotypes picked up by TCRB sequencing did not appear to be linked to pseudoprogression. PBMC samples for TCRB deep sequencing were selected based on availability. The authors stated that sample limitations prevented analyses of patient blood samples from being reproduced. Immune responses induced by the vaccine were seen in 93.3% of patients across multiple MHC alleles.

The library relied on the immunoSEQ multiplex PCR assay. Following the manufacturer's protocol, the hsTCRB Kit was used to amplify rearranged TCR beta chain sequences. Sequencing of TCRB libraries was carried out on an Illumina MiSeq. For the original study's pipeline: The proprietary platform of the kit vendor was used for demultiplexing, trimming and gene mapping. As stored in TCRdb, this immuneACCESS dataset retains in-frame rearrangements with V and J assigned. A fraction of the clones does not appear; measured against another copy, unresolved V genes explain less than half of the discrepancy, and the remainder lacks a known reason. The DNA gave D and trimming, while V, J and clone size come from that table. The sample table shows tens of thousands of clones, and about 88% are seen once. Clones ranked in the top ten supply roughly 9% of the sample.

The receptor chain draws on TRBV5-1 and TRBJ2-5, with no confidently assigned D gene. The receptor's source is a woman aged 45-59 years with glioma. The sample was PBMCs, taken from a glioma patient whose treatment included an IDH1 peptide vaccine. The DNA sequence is TGCGCCAGCAGCTTGGAGCTAAGCGAGACCCAGTACTTC. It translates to CASSLELSETQYF.